This TCR beta chain was recovered during a study of vaccination effects on CD4 cells after COVID-19. Points from the study as a whole: Convalescent patients were few in the study, and early post-infection timepoints were absent.

After expansion with viral peptide pools in the ViraFEST assay, antigen-specific CD4+ T cells were sequenced. Culturing for roughly 9 days preceded CD4+ T cell isolation. The study found no prior SARS-CoV-2 infection in the vaccine recipients, who tested negative for nucleocapsid antibodies. Here immunoSEQ multiplex PCR was the method, and the copy in TCRdb shows in-frame clones only, minus some. The sample contains tens of thousands of clones, roughly three quarters of which appear only once. Comment on this clone: The antigen is undetermined.

The input for sequencing was CD4+ T cells from PBMCs cultured with HCoV-OC43 spike peptides, taken before COVID-19 vaccination. Described subset: HCoV-OC43 spike overlapping peptide pool stimulation. This sequence was found in a human donor who received a COVID-19 vaccine.

The CDR3 DNA reads as TGTGCCAGCAGCCCCACCGGGACAGGGGCCCTTAACTATGGCTACACCTTC. Translating gives CASSPTGTGALNYGYTF. J is TRBJ1-2 and V is TRBV28; 10 nucleotides align to TRBD1. Losses at the gene ends were 6 bases for V and 1 base for J; bases not matched to a gene: 11. Germline values: CDR1 MDHEN, CDR2 SYDVKM. The CDR3 has 17 amino acids.